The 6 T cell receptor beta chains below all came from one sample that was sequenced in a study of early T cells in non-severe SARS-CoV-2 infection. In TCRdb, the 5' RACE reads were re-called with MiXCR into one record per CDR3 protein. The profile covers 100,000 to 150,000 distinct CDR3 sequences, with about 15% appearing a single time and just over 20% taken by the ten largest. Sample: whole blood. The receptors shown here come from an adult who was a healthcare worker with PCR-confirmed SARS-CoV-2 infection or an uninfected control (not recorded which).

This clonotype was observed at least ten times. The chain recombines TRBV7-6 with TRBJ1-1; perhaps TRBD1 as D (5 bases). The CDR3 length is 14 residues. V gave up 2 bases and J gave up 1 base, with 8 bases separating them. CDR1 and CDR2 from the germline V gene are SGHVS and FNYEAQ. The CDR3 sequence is CASSLQGPNTEAFF. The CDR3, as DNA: TGTGCCAGCAGCTTACAGGGCCCGAACACTGAAGCTTTCTTT. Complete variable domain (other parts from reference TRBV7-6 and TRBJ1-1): GAGVSQSPRYKVTKRGQDVALRCDPISGHVSLYWYRQALGQGPEFLTYFNYEAQQDKSGLPNDRFSAERPEGSISTLTIQRTEQRDSAMYRCASSLQGPNTEAFFGQGTRLTVV.

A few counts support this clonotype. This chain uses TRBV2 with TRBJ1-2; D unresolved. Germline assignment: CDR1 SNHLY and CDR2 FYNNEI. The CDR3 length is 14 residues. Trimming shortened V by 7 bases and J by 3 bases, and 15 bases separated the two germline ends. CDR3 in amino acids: CASKDQISYYGYTF. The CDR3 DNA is TGTGCCAGCAAGGATCAGATTAGTTACTATGGCTACACCTTC.

CDR3 amino acids: CASSQSTEAFF. CDR3 coding DNA: TGTGCCAGCAGCCAGAGCACTGAAGCTTTCTTT. The chain couples TRBV12-3 or TRBV12-4 to TRBJ1-1; D is uncertain. The ends were cut back, 6 bases at V and 4 bases at J, with 6 bases in the middle. The CDR3 length is 11 residues.

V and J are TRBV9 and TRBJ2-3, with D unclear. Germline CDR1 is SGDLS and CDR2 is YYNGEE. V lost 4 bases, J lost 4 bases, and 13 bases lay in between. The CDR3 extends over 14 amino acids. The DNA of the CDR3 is TGTGCCAGCAGCTGGGCGGTGGCCCCAGATACGCAGTATTTT. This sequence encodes CASSWAVAPDTQYF.

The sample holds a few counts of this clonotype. The CDR3 DNA reads TGCGCCAGCAGGTGGGGGGCAAGAGACTATGGCTACACCTTC. It is translated as CASRWGARDYGYTF. V usage is TRBV5-1 and J usage is TRBJ1-2; a possible D gene is TRBD1 (6 bases). Germline V CDR1 and CDR2: SGHRS, YFSETQ. Trimming left V 5 bases short and J 3 bases short, with 14 bases between. This CDR3 is 14 amino acids long.

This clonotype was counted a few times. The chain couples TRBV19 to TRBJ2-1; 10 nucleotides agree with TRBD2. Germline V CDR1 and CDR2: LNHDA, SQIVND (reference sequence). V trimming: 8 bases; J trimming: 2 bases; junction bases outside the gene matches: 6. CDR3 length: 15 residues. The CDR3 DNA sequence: TGTGCCAGTGGGCTGGGACTAGCGCCCTACAATGAGCAGTTCTTC. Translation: CASGLGLAPYNEQFF. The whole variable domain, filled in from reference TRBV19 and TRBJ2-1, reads DGGITQSPKYLFRKEGQNVTLSCEQNLNHDAMYWYRQDPGQGLRLIYYSQIVNDFQKGDIAEGYSVSREKKESFPLTVTSAQKNPTAFYLCASGLGLAPYNEQFFGPGTRLTVL.